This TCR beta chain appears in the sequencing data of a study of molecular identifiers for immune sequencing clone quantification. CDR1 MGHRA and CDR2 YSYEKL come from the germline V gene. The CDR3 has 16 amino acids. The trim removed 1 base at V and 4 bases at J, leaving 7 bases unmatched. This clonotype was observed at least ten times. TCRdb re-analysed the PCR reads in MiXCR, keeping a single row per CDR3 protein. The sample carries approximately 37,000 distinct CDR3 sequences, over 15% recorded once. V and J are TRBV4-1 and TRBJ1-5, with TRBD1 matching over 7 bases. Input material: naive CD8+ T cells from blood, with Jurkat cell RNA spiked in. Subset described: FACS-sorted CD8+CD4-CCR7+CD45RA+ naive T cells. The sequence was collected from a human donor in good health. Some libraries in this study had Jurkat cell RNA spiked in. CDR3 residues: CASSQAPGQYNQPQHF. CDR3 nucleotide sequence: TGCGCCAGCAGCCAAGCTCCGGGACAGTATAATCAGCCCCAGCATTTT.